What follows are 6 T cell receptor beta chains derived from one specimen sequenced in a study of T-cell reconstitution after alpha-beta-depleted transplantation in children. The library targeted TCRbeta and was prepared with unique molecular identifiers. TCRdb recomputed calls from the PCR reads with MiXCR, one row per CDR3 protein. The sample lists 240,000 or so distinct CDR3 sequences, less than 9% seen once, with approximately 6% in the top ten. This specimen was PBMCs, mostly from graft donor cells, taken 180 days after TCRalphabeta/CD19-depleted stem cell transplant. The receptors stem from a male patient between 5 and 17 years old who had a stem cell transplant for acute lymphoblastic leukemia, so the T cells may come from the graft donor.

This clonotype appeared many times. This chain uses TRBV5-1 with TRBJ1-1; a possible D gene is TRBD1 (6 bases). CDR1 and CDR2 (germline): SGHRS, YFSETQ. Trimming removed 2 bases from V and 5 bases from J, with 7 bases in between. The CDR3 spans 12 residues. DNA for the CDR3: TGCGCCAGCAGCTTCCAGGGGACTGAAGCTTTCTTT. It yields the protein CASSFQGTEAFF.

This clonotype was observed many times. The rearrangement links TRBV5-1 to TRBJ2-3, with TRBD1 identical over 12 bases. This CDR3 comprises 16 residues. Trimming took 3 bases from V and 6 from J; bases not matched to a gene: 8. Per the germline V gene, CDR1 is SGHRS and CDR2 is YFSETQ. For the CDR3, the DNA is TGCGCCAGCAGCTCTTCCGGGACAGGGGGCGCGGATACGCAGTATTTT. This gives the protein CASSSSGTGGADTQYF.

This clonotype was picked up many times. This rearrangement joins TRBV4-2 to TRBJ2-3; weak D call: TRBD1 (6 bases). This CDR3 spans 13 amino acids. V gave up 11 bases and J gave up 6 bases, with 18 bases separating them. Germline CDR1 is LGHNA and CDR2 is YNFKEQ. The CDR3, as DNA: TGTGCCGCCGCTACCGCGCAGGGGGATACGCAGTATTTT. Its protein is CAAATAQGDTQYF.

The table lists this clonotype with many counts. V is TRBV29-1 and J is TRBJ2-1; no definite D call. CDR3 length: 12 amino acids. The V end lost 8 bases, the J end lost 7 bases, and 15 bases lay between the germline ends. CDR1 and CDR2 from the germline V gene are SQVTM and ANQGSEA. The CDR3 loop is CSPRTNWNEQFF. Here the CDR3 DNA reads TGCAGCCCTCGGACCAACTGGAATGAGCAGTTCTTC.

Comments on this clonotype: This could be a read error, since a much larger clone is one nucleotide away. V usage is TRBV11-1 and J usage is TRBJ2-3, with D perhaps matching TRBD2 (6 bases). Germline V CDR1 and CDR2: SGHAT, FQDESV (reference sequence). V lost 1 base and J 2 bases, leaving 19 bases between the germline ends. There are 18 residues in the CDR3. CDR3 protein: CASSLGQTSLITTDTQYF. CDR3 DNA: TGTGCCAGCAGCTTAGGGCAAACTAGCCTGATAACCACAGATACGCAGTATTTT.

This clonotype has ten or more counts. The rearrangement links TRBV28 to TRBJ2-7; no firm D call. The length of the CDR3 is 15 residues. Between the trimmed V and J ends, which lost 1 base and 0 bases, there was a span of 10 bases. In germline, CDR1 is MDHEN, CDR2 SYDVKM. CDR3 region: CASSLLTPSSYEQYF. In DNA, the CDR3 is TGTGCCAGCAGTTTATTGACACCGAGCTCCTACGAGCAGTACTTC.